The clone carrying this T cell receptor (beta chain) has more than one count but fewer than ten. TCRdb keeps only in-frame clones here, not all; method: immunoSEQ multiplex PCR. The sample shows 150,000 or so clones, about 85% of them seen only once. This sample is drawn from a study of blood T cell repertoires in COVID-19. Sequencing used PBMCs or T cells enriched from blood (not recorded which). This TCR derives from a woman aged 40 to 49 who had been exposed to COVID-19.

CDR3 sequence: CASSLSQGSSGANVLTF. CDR3 bases: TGTGCCAGCAGTTTATCACAGGGATCCTCTGGGGCCAACGTCCTGACTTTC. V usage is TRBV28 and J usage is TRBJ2-6; D may be TRBD1 (6 bases). From germline, CDR1 is MDHEN and CDR2 SYDVKM. The CDR3 spans 17 residues. V lost 1 base, J lost 0 bases, and 10 bases lay in between.